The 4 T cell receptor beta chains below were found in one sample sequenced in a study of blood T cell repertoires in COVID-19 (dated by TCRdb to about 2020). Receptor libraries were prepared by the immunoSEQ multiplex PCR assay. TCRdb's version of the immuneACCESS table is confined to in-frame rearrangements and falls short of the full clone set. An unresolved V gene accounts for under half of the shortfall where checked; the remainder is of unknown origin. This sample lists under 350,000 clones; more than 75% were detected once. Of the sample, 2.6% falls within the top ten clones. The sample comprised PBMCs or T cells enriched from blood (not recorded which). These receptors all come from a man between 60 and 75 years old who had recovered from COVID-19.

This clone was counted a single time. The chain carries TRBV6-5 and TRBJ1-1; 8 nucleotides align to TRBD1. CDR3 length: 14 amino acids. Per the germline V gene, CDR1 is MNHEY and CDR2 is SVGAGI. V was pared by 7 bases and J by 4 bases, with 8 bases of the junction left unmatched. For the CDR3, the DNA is TGTGCCAGCAAATCCCAGGGGGCGGCCACTGAAGCTTTCTTT. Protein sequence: CASKSQGAATEAFF.

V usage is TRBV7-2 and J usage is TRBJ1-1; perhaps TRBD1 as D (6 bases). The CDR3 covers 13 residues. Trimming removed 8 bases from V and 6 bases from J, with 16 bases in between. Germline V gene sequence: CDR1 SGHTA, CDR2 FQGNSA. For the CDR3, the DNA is TGTGCCAGCGTGTCCACAGGGCCCTCTGAAGCTTTCTTT. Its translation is CASVSTGPSEAFF.

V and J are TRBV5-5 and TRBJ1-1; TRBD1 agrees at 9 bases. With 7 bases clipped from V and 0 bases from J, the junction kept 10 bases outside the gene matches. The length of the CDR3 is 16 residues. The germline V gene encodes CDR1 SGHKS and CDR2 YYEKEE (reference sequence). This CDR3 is CASRWRTGEVNTEAFF. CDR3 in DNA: TGTGCCAGCCGATGGCGGACAGGGGAGGTGAACACTGAAGCTTTCTTT.

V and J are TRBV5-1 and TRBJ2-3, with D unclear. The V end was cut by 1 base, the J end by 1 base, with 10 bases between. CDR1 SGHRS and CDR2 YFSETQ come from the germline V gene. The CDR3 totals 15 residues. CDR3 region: CASSLSNRGTDTQYF. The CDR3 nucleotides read TGCGCCAGCAGCTTGAGTAACCGCGGCACAGATACGCAGTATTTT. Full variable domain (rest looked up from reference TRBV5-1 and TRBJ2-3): KAGVTQTPRYLIKTRGQQVTLSCSPISGHRSVSWYQQTPGQGLQFLFEYFSETQRNKGNFPGRFSGRQFSNSRSEMNVSTLELGDSALYLCASSLSNRGTDTQYFGPGTRLTVL.